A single sample gave rise to the 26 T cell receptor beta chains below, sequenced in a study of cytotoxic CD8 clonotypes in ibrutinib-treated CLL. TCRdb's copy holds only in-frame clones and misses some; the assay was immunoSEQ multiplex PCR. This sample carries 20,000 to 30,000 clones, 68% of them seen once, and the ten largest clones take about 30%. Source: PBMCs, taken after 24 months of ibrutinib treatment. The receptors derive from a human donor with chronic lymphocytic leukemia.

V is TRBV27 and J is TRBJ1-1, with 8 bases fitting TRBD1. The CDR3 extends over 14 amino acids. V was pared by 1 base and J by 3 bases, with 1 base of the junction left unmatched. The V gene's germline CDR1 is MNHEY and CDR2 SMNVEV (reference sequence). CDR3 bases: TGTGCCAGCAGTTTATTGACAGGGGACACTGAAGCTTTCTTT. Translated: CASSLLTGDTEAFF.

The chain is built from TRBV6-5 and TRBJ1-5, with a possible D match to TRBD1 (6 bases). The V and J ends lost 7 bases and 1 base respectively, with 8 bases between them. CDR3 length equals 13 residues. The V gene's germline CDR1 is MNHEY and CDR2 SVGAGI. The CDR3 DNA follows: TGTGCCAGCAAAAGGGGGAGCAATCAGCCCCAGCATTTT. Translation gives CASKRGSNQPQHF.

The chain recombines TRBV5-8 with TRBJ2-2; D ambiguous. The CDR3 spans 16 residues. Per the germline V gene, CDR1 is SGHTS and CDR2 is YDEGEE. V was trimmed by 4 bases and J by 4 bases, leaving 17 bases between them. The CDR3 loop is CASSTPVGRATGELFF. As DNA, the CDR3 is TGTGCCAGCAGCACCCCCGTCGGGCGTGCCACCGGGGAGCTGTTTTTT. The whole variable domain, filled in from reference TRBV5-8 and TRBJ2-2, reads EAGVTQSPTHLIKTRGQQATLRCSPISGHTSVYWYQQALGLGLQFLLWYDEGEERNRGNFPPRFSGRQFPNYSSELNVNALELEDSALYLCASSTPVGRATGELFFGEGSRLTVL.

The chain joins TRBV29-1 to TRBJ2-2, with D possibly being TRBD1 (6 bases). V gave up 2 bases and J gave up 2 bases, with 9 bases separating them. Germline V gene data show CDR1 as SQVTM and CDR2 as ANQGSEA. This CDR3 has 14 residues. The CDR3 spells CSVERTANTGELFF. The CDR3, as DNA: TGCAGCGTTGAAAGGACAGCAAACACCGGGGAGCTGTTTTTT.

The V and J genes are TRBV27 and TRBJ1-5; D gene unclear. The CDR3 has 13 amino acids. Per the germline V gene, CDR1 is MNHEY and CDR2 is SMNVEV (reference sequence). Trimming stripped 6 bases from V and 1 base from J, with 7 bases between. In nucleotides, the CDR3 is TGTGCCAGCAGCCTAGGGAGCAATCAGCCCCAGCATTTT. Amino acids: CASSLGSNQPQHF.

The V and J genes are TRBV15 and TRBJ1-4; 8 bases map to TRBD1. The V gene end was trimmed by 0 bases and the J gene end by 4 bases; junction bases not matched to a gene: 1. Germline CDR1 is LNHNV and CDR2 is YYDKDF (reference sequence). The CDR3 extends over 15 amino acids. The CDR3 spells CATSRDTGGNEKLFF. For the CDR3, the DNA is TGTGCCACCAGCAGAGACACAGGGGGTAATGAAAAACTGTTTTTT.

This clone has more than one count but fewer than ten. This rearrangement joins TRBV18 to TRBJ1-3; no clear D. The V and J ends lost 5 bases and 0 bases respectively, with 11 bases between them. This CDR3 spans 15 amino acids. Per germline, CDR1 KGHSH and CDR2 LQKENI. The CDR3 loop is CASSEAQNSGNTIYF. DNA for the CDR3: TGTGCCAGCTCAGAAGCGCAGAACTCTGGAAACACCATATATTTT.

The rearrangement joins TRBV5-1 to TRBJ1-1; possibly TRBD1 for D (6 bases). V shed 4 bases and J shed 2 bases, with 12 bases lying between them. CDR1 and CDR2 from the germline V gene are SGHRS and YFSETQ. The CDR3 contains 14 residues. The chain's CDR3 is CASSQRQVNTEAFF. CDR3 DNA sequence: TGCGCCAGCAGCCAAAGACAGGTTAACACTGAAGCTTTCTTT. Full variable domain (remainder filled in from reference TRBV5-1 and TRBJ1-1): KAGVTQTPRYLIKTRGQQVTLSCSPISGHRSVSWYQQTPGQGLQFLFEYFSETQRNKGNFPGRFSGRQFSNSRSEMNVSTLELGDSALYLCASSQRQVNTEAFFGQGTRLTVV.

CDR3 in amino acids: CASSLRWGFDNEQFF. CDR3 DNA sequence: TGTGCCAGCAGTTTAAGGTGGGGATTCGACAATGAGCAGTTCTTC. V usage is TRBV7-9 and J usage is TRBJ2-1, with unresolved D. Germline CDR1 reads SEHNR; CDR2 reads FQNEAQ (reference sequence). V shed 6 bases and J shed 5 bases, with 17 bases lying between them. This CDR3 spans 15 amino acids.

J is TRBJ1-6 and V is TRBV10-3; maybe TRBD1 (6 bases). The CDR3 loop spans 14 amino acids. Germline loops: CDR1 ENHRY, CDR2 SYGVKD. Deletions cut 4 bases from V and 5 bases from J, with 9 bases between. Here the CDR3 reads CAISVGQNNSPLHF. The CDR3 nucleotides are TGTGCCATCAGTGTTGGACAGAATAATTCACCCCTCCACTTT.

This clone has more than one count but fewer than ten. This chain connects TRBV19 to TRBJ1-1, with 7 bases lining up with TRBD1. The CDR3 runs 13 residues. Per the germline V gene, CDR1 is LNHDA and CDR2 is SQIVND (reference sequence). Losses at the gene ends were 4 bases for V and 6 bases for J; bases not matched to a gene: 5. The CDR3 nucleotides are TGTGCCAGTAGTAACGACAGGGAAGCTGAAGCTTTCTTT. Its protein is CASSNDREAEAFF.

This clone was seen a handful of times. V gene TRBV25-1 combines with J gene TRBJ2-6; possible D gene TRBD1, 6 bases. The CDR3 spans 15 residues. Trimming left V 10 bases short and J 0 bases short, with 13 bases between. In germline, CDR1 is MGHDK, CDR2 SYGVNS. The CDR3 nucleotides read TGTGCCACCTCGGGACACCGCTCTGGGGCCAACGTCCTGACTTTC. It is translated as CATSGHRSGANVLTF.

The DNA of the CDR3 is TGTGCCAGCAGCTTGACTAGCTCCTACAATGAGCAGTTCTTC. It is translated as CASSLTSSYNEQFF. The chain combines TRBV5-8 with TRBJ2-1; tentative D call: TRBD2 (5 bases). V dropped 1 base and J dropped 0 bases, with 5 bases sitting between them. CDR1 is SGHTS and CDR2 is YDEGEE in the germline V gene. There are 14 residues in the CDR3.

About this clone itself: One end of the junction varies from germline; a read error may be responsible. Other nucleotide sequences in the sample specify the same CDR3. This rearrangement joins TRBV5-4 to TRBJ2-3, with D unclear. This CDR3 has 15 amino acids. Germline CDR1 SGHNT, CDR2 YYREEE (reference sequence). The CDR3 loop reads CASSMGGDRTDTQYF. The DNA of the CDR3 is TGCGCCAGCAGCATGGGTGGAGACCGCACAGATACGCAGTATTTT.

This clone has just one count. This chain links TRBV2 with TRBJ1-2; D not certain. Germline-derived CDR1 and CDR2 are SNHLY and FYNNEI. The ends were cut back, 0 bases at V and 0 bases at J, with 5 bases in the middle. This CDR3 has 14 amino acids. Here the CDR3 reads CASSEAPANYGYTF. As DNA, the CDR3 is TGTGCCAGCAGTGAAGCCCCAGCTAACTATGGCTACACCTTC.

The chain links TRBV5-4 to TRBJ1-6; the match to TRBD1 covers 7 bases. Germline V gene lookup returns CDR1 SGHNT and CDR2 YYREEE (reference sequence). The CDR3 runs 14 residues. J was trimmed by 7 bases and V by 3 bases; bases with no gene match: 4. Written as DNA, the CDR3 is TGTGCCAGCAGCTACGACAGGGACAATTCACCCCTCCACTTT. Its protein product is CASSYDRDNSPLHF.

This clone turned up a few times. The chain recombines TRBV15 with TRBJ2-7; 7 bases line up with TRBD1. CDR1 is LNHNV and CDR2 is YYDKDF in the germline V gene (reference sequence). V was clipped by 2 bases and J by 0 bases; unmatched bases: 7. There are 16 residues in the CDR3. The CDR3 DNA follows: TGTGCCACCAGCAGACCGGGGACAGCGAGCTCCTACGAGCAGTACTTC. Protein: CATSRPGTASSYEQYF.

This chain joins TRBV7-9 and TRBJ1-4; 7 nucleotides match TRBD1. V was clipped by 6 bases and J by 2 bases; unmatched bases: 9. Looked up from germline, CDR1 is SEHNR and CDR2 is FQNEAQ (reference sequence). This CDR3 is built from 16 residues. CDR3 region: CASRGGPGVTNEKLFF. CDR3 DNA sequence: TGTGCCAGCAGAGGGGGCCCGGGCGTGACTAATGAAAAACTGTTTTTT.

CDR3 sequence: CASSHTGTTEAFF. The CDR3 nucleotides are TGTGCCAGCAGCCATACAGGGACCACTGAAGCTTTCTTT. This chain uses TRBV7-9 with TRBJ1-1; D may be TRBD1 (6 bases). This CDR3 spans 13 amino acids. The germline V and J ends were trimmed by 5 bases and 4 bases, with 11 bases remaining between them. Germline V CDR1 and CDR2: SEHNR, FQNEAQ (reference sequence).

This clone appeared a few times. The J gene is TRBJ1-6, the V gene TRBV5-6; tentative D call: TRBD1 (5 bases). Trimming took 0 bases from V and 7 from J, leaving 14 bases between them. The germline V gene encodes CDR1 SGHDT and CDR2 YYEEEE. The CDR3 runs 16 residues. The CDR3 nucleotides read TGTGCCAGCAGCTTGGCCTCTGCCGGGGGGAATTCACCCCTCCACTTT. Its translation is CASSLASAGGNSPLHF.

This chain links TRBV18 with TRBJ2-1; 8 bases fit TRBD1. CDR3 size: 16 residues. Germline V gene lookup returns CDR1 KGHSH and CDR2 LQKENI. The V gene end was trimmed by 2 bases and the J gene end by 4 bases; junction bases not matched to a gene: 7. The CDR3: CASSPRTGLLYNEQFF. DNA for the CDR3: TGTGCCAGCTCACCAAGGACAGGGCTCCTATACAATGAGCAGTTCTTC.

The chain links TRBV19 to TRBJ1-2; D not certain. This CDR3 is 14 amino acids long. The V end lost 3 bases, the J end lost 8 bases, and 16 bases lay between the germline ends. Germline V gene sequence: CDR1 LNHDA, CDR2 SQIVND (reference sequence). The CDR3 DNA reads as TGTGCCAGTAGTATTTCGCGGGGTGGAGGAGGCTACACCTTC. The encoded protein is CASSISRGGGGYTF. Together with reference TRBV19 and TRBJ1-2, the CDR3 gives the full variable domain: DGGITQSPKYLFRKEGQNVTLSCEQNLNHDAMYWYRQDPGQGLRLIYYSQIVNDFQKGDIAEGYSVSREKKESFPLTVTSAQKNPTAFYLCASSISRGGGGYTFGSGTRLTVV.

The count of this clone is one. The CDR3 DNA follows: TGTGCCAGCAGCTTTGGGGGTAGTTACGAGCAGTACTTC. Its protein is CASSFGGSYEQYF. The rearrangement joins TRBV11-2 to TRBJ2-7, with D tentatively TRBD1 or TRBD2 (5 bases each). V lost 3 bases, J lost 4 bases, and 10 bases lay in between. The germline gives CDR1 SGHAT, CDR2 FQNNGV. This CDR3 region has 13 residues. Using reference TRBV11-2 and TRBJ2-7 for the parts outside the CDR3, the full variable domain is EAGVAQSPRYKIIEKRQSVAFWCNPISGHATLYWYQQILGQGPKLLIQFQNNGVVDDSQLPKDRFSAERLKGVDSTLKIQPAKLEDSAVYLCASSFGGSYEQYFGPGTRLTVT.

The chain has TRBV2 and TRBJ2-7; a weak D match, TRBD1 (6 bases). The V gene's germline CDR1 is SNHLY and CDR2 FYNNEI. The CDR3 is 13 residues long. V shed 7 bases and J shed 1 base, with 11 bases lying between them. CDR3 in DNA: TGTGCCAGCATGGGGGCCCTTTCCTACGAGCAGTACTTC. Residues: CASMGALSYEQYF.

This chain uses TRBV18 with TRBJ1-1; the D is unclear. Germline V lookup: CDR1 KGHSH, CDR2 LQKENI. The CDR3 is 17 amino acids. V lost 6 bases and J lost 2, with 22 bases in between. The DNA of the CDR3 is TGTGCCAGCTCTCTGAAGAACCCCTTCACGGGCAACACTGAAGCTTTCTTT. Its translation: CASSLKNPFTGNTEAFF. Full variable domain (remainder filled in from reference TRBV18 and TRBJ1-1): NAGVMQNPRHLVRRRGQEARLRCSPMKGHSHVYWYRQLPEEGLKFMVYLQKENIIDESGMPKERFSAEFPKEGPSILRIQQVVRGDSAAYFCASSLKNPFTGNTEAFFGQGTRLTVV.

There are a few counts of this clone. V usage is TRBV27 and J usage is TRBJ2-1; TRBD1 matches at 8 bases. The CDR3 consists of 16 residues. Germline values: CDR1 MNHEY, CDR2 SMNVEV (reference sequence). Trimming removed 2 bases from V and 7 bases from J; junction bases left unmatched: 10. The CDR3 reads CASSLLSGGLSNEQFF. The CDR3 nucleotides read TGTGCCAGCAGTTTACTTTCAGGGGGCCTTTCAAATGAGCAGTTCTTC.